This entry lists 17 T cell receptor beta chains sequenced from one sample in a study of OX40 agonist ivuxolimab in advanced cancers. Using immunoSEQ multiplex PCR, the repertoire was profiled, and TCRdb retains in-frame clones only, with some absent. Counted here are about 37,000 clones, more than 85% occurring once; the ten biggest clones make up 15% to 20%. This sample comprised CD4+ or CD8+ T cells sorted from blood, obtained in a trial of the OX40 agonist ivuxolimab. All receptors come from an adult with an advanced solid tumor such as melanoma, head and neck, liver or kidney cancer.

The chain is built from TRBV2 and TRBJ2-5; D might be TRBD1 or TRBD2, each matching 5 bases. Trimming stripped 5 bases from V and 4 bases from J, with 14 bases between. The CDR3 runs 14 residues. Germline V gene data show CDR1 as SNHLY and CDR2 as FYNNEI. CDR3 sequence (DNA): TGTGCCAGCAGTACTCTTGGGGGTACAGAGACCCAGTACTTC. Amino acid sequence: CASSTLGGTETQYF.

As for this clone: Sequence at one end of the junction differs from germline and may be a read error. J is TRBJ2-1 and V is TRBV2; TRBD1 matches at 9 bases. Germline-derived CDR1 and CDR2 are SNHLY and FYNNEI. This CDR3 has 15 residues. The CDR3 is CASSEAWDRVDEQFF. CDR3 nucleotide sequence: TGTGCCAGCAGCGAAGCTTGGGACAGGGTGGATGAGCAGTTCTTC.

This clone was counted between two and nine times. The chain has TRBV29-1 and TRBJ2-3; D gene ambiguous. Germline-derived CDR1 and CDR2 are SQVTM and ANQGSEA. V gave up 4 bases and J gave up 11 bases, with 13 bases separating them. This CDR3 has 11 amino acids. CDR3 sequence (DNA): TGCAGCGTTGGGGCAAATAGTGGGCAGTATTTT. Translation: CSVGANSGQYF.

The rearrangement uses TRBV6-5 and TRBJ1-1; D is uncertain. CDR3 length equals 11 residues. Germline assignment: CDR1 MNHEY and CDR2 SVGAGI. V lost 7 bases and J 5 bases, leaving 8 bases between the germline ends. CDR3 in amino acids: CASKKETEAFF. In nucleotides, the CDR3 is TGTGCCAGCAAAAAGGAAACTGAAGCTTTCTTT.

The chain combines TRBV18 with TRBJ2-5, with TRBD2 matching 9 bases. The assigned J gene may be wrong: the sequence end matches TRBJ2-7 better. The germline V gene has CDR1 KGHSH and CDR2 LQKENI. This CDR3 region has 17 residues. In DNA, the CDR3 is TGTGCCAGCTCCCAGGCCCCTAGCGGGGAGCCGAGGGACGAGCAGTACTTC. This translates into CASSQAPSGEPRDEQYF.

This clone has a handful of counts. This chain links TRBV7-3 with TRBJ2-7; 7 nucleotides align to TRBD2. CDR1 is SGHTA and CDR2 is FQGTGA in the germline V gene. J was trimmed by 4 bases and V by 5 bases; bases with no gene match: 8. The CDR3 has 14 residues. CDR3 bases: TGTGCCAGCAGCCTAGGGGCGGGGGAGTACGAGCAGTACTTC. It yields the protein CASSLGAGEYEQYF.

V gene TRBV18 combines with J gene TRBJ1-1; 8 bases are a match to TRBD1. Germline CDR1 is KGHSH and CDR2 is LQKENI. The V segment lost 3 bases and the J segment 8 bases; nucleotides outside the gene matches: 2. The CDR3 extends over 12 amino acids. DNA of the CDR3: TGTGCCAGCTCACCCAGGGGGCTAGAAGCTTTCTTT. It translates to CASSPRGLEAFF.

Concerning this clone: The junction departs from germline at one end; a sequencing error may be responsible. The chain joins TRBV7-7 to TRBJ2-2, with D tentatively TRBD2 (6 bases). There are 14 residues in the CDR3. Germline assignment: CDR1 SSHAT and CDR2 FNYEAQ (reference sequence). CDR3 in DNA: TGTGCTAGCAGCTTCGAGGGACTCGCCGGGGAGCTGTTTTTT. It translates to CASSFEGLAGELFF.

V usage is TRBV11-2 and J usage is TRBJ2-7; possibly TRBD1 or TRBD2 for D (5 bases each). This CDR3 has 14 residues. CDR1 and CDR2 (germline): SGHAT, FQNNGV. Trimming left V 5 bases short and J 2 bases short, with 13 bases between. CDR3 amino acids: CASSPGPVTYEQYF. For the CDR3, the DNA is TGTGCCAGCAGCCCGGGGCCAGTAACCTACGAGCAGTACTTC.

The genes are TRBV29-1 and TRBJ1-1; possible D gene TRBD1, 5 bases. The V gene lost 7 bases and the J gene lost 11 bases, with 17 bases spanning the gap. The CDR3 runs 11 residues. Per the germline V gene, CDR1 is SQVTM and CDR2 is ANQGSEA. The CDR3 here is CSGYLGLKAFF. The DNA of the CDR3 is TGCAGCGGATACCTGGGACTCAAGGCTTTCTTT.

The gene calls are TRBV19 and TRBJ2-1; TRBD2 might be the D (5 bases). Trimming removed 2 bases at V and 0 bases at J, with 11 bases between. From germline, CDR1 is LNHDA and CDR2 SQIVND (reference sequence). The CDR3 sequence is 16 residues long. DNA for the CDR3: TGTGCCAGTAGTATAATCGGGAAGAACTCCTACAATGAGCAGTTCTTC. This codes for CASSIIGKNSYNEQFF.

The CDR3 nucleotides read TGCGCCAGCAGCTCGGACGGCATTATCGGGGAGACCCAGTACTTC. This encodes CASSSDGIIGETQYF. V usage is TRBV5-1 and J usage is TRBJ2-5, with D unresolved. The V end lost 3 bases, the J end lost 5 bases, and 17 bases lay between the germline ends. Looked up from germline, CDR1 is SGHRS and CDR2 is YFSETQ. The CDR3 runs 15 residues.

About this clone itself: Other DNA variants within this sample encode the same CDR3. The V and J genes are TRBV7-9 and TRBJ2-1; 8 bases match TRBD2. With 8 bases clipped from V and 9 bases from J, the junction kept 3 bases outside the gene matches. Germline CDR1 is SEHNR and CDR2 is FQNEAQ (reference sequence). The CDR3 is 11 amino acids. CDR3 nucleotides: TGTGCCAGCTCGCTAGCGGGTGAGCAGTTCTTC. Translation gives CASSLAGEQFF.

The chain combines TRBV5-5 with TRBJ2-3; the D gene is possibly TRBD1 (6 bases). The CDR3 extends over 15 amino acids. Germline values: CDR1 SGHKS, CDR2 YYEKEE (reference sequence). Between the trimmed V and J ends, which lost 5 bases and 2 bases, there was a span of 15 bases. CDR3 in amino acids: CASRYGDINTDTQYF. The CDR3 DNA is TGTGCCAGCAGATATGGGGACATCAACACAGATACGCAGTATTTT.

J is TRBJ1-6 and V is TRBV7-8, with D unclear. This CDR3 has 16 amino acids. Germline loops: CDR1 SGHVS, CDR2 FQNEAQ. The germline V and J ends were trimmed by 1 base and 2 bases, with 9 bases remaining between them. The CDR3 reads CASSLGVRTYNSPLHF. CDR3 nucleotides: TGTGCCAGCAGCTTAGGTGTACGCACCTATAATTCACCCCTCCACTTT.

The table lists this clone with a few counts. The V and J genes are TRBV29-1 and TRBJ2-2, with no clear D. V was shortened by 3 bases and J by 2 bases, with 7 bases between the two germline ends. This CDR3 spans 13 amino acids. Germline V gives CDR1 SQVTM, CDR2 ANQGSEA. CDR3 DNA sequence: TGCAGCGTTGAGGTGGATAACACCGGGGAGCTGTTTTTT. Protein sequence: CSVEVDNTGELFF.

The CDR3 DNA reads as TGTGCCAGCACCAACGGGGGGGGGTCAGAAGAGACCCAGTACTTC. Translating gives CASTNGGGSEETQYF. This chain uses TRBV6-5 with TRBJ2-5; 8 nucleotides agree with TRBD2. Unmatched junction bases numbered 10, after V lost 7 bases and J lost 3 bases. CDR3 size: 15 residues. Per the germline V gene, CDR1 is MNHEY and CDR2 is SVGAGI.